The T cell receptor beta chain under discussion was sequenced for a study of glioma-infiltrating T cells after dendritic cell vaccination. Study in general: Autologous tumor lysate was loaded overnight onto monocyte-derived dendritic cells grown seven to eight days with IL-4 and GM-CSF.

CDR1 and CDR2 from the germline V gene are SEHNR and FQNEAQ (reference sequence). Trimming cost V 4 bases and J 6 bases, with 22 bases left between them. CDR3 length: 16 residues. A few counts support this clone. The time point here: after dendritic cell vaccination, including at tumor progression/relapse. TCRdb keeps only in-frame clones here, not all; method: immunoSEQ multiplex PCR. This sample yields more than 85,000 clones, of which almost 90% are seen a single time; roughly 2.5% belongs to the top ten. This TCR was sampled from a human donor with glioblastoma. The starting material was blood, obtained after dendritic cell vaccination. The chain uses TRBV7-9 and TRBJ2-7, with D perhaps matching TRBD2 (7 bases). This CDR3 is CASSSLRAGASGEQYF. The CDR3 DNA is TGTGCCAGCAGCTCCCTGAGGGCGGGGGCATCGGGCGAGCAGTACTTC.